The TCR beta chain described here comes from a study of post-analysis software for immune sequencing data. The study's findings and limits: Controls had lower frequencies than patients of about five TRBV segments, which included TRBV5-6, TRBV5-1 and TRBV20-1.

The library was made from cDNA and included unique molecular identifiers. A single record per CDR3 protein comes from TCRdb applying MiXCR to the PCR reads. The sample has approximately 690,000 distinct CDR3 sequences; more than 50% are singletons. About this clonotype: No antigen is known for it.

The CDR3 extends over 14 amino acids. The germline V gene has CDR1 DFQATT and CDR2 SNEGSKA (reference sequence). The V and J ends lost 6 bases and 5 bases, in that order; junction bases with no gene match: 11. The TCR originated in a girl aged 2-10 years with multiple sclerosis. Sequenced: blood. The chain links TRBV20-1 to TRBJ2-3; 7 bases match TRBD1. DNA of the CDR3: TGCAGTGCACTTCGACAGGGCCACAAAGATACGCAGTATTTT. Its protein is CSALRQGHKDTQYF.